The next 10 T cell receptor beta chains were all read from a single sample in a study of cytomegalovirus exposure and HLA in healthy donors. Primers for the PCR totalled 60 Vbeta and 13 Jbeta. Profiled with immunoSEQ multiplex PCR; TCRdb holds only in-frame clones, not every one. The sample holds under 250,000 clones; approximately 78% are singletons and the top ten take about 2.6%. Specimen: PBMCs. The receptors shown here come from a woman between 40 and 50 years old in good health and CMV-seronegative.

V gene TRBV13 combines with J gene TRBJ2-1; 9 bases agree with TRBD2. V was pared by 1 base and J by 5 bases, with 15 bases of the junction left unmatched. Per the germline V gene, CDR1 is PRHDT and CDR2 is FYEKMQ (reference sequence). CDR3 length: 19 amino acids. The chain's CDR3 is CASSLVEPWGTSIDNEQFF. The CDR3 DNA follows: TGTGCCAGCAGCTTAGTAGAGCCTTGGGGGACTAGCATAGACAATGAGCAGTTCTTC.

A few counts support this clone. The V call is TRBV6-1, the J call TRBJ2-5; TRBD1 matches 8 bases. With V trimmed by 4 bases and J by 5 bases, 6 bases remained unmatched. CDR1 and CDR2 (germline): MNHNS, SASEGT. The CDR3 is 14 amino acids. The CDR3 region is CASSVDRASETQYF. In DNA form, the CDR3 reads TGTGCCAGCAGTGTGGACAGGGCATCGGAGACCCAGTACTTC.

The chain combines TRBV28 with TRBJ2-1; 10 bases match TRBD2. Germline trimming cut 1 base from V and 9 bases from J; bases unmatched to any gene: 12. The germline gives CDR1 MDHEN, CDR2 SYDVKM. The CDR3 contains 17 residues. The CDR3 spells CASSLYGLAGVKGEQFF. The CDR3, as DNA: TGTGCCAGCAGTTTATATGGGCTAGCGGGAGTCAAGGGTGAGCAGTTCTTC.

The chain uses TRBV29-1 and TRBJ2-5; no clear D gene. V lost 5 bases to trimming and J lost 5 bases, with 12 bases between them. Looked up from germline, CDR1 is SQVTM and CDR2 is ANQGSEA. The CDR3 is 12 residues long. The CDR3 region is CSVILVGETQYF. The CDR3 coding sequence is TGCAGCGTTATCCTAGTTGGCGAGACCCAGTACTTC.

The gene calls are TRBV19 and TRBJ1-3; unclear D gene. V dropped 4 bases and J dropped 0 bases, with 13 bases sitting between them. Germline CDR1 LNHDA, CDR2 SQIVND (reference sequence). The CDR3 is made up of 16 amino acids. In DNA form, the CDR3 reads TGTGCCAGTAGTAAACAACAGTCCTCCTCTGGAAACACCATATATTTT. Amino acids: CASSKQQSSSGNTIYF.

J is TRBJ1-1 and V is TRBV25-1, with D possibly TRBD1 on 6 matching bases. CDR3 length equals 14 residues. V was trimmed by 6 bases and J by 8 bases, leaving 19 bases between them. Germline assignment: CDR1 MGHDK and CDR2 SYGVNS. The CDR3: CASREAGRRGEAFF. In nucleotides, the CDR3 is TGTGCCAGCAGGGAGGCCGGACGTAGGGGGGAAGCTTTCTTT.

In its sample, this clone was seen a few times. The chain links TRBV27 to TRBJ1-2; 9 positions agree with TRBD1. Germline trimming cut 7 bases from V and 6 bases from J; bases unmatched to any gene: 6. CDR3 length: 13 amino acids. Per the germline V gene, CDR1 is MNHEY and CDR2 is SMNVEV (reference sequence). CDR3 sequence: CASKGQGMDGYTF. Here the CDR3 DNA reads TGTGCCAGCAAGGGACAGGGAATGGATGGCTACACCTTC.

As concerns this clone: This sample also contains other DNA sequences that code for the same CDR3. This chain connects TRBV30 to TRBJ1-2; a weak D match, TRBD1 (6 bases). The CDR3 covers 14 residues. Germline V gives CDR1 GTSNPN, CDR2 SVGIG (reference sequence). V shed 0 bases and J shed 4 bases, with 12 bases lying between them. The CDR3 here is CAWSVLGGGYGYTF. The CDR3 DNA reads as TGTGCCTGGAGTGTACTAGGGGGTGGCTATGGCTACACCTTC.

The chain employs TRBV30 and TRBJ2-7; TRBD1 aligns across 8 bases. After removal of 4 bases from V and 3 bases from J, the junction contained 11 bases not matched to a gene. CDR3 length: 15 residues. Germline-derived CDR1 and CDR2 are GTSNPN and SVGIG (reference sequence). The CDR3 DNA reads as TGTGCCTGGATGGGATCGTGGACAGGGCACTACGAGCAGTACTTC. Residues: CAWMGSWTGHYEQYF.

The genes are TRBV5-1 and TRBJ2-7, with TRBD1 matching 7 bases. The trim removed 4 bases at V and 0 bases at J, leaving 7 bases unmatched. Germline V gene lookup returns CDR1 SGHRS and CDR2 YFSETQ. This CDR3 spans 15 amino acids. The CDR3 nucleotides read TGCGCCAGCAGCCTCCCGAGACAGGGCTCCTACGAGCAGTACTTC. It translates to CASSLPRQGSYEQYF.